The present TCR beta chain was sequenced within a study of cytomegalovirus exposure and HLA in healthy donors listed by TCRdb under 2017. Some background on the complete study: In an earlier analysis of around 540 of the donors, 250 to 300 Gb of sequence data and 95 million to 130 million unique TCR beta sequences from roughly 180 million T cells were reported. An early release covering 550 to 700 HLA-typed donors comprised 250 to 350 gigabases of sequencing data and around 86 million unique TCR sequences. Of the 350 to 400 genotyped donors, 81% fell in the genetic ancestry cluster associated with self-reported Caucasian donors. The aim of the study was to test whether cataloging public T cell receptors could identify signatures of past pathogen exposure. The T cell repertoires of 666 subjects were profiled by immunosequencing and related to cytomegalovirus serostatus. A separate validation cohort of approximately 120 different subjects was used in addition to the approximately 670-subject first cohort. To predict cytomegalovirus infection status, the study brought together high-throughput TCR immunosequencing, statistical association of individual TCRs with disease status, and machine learning. A later analysis re-examined previously published TCR beta repertoires from roughly 720 donors and added high-resolution HLA genotyping to investigate patterns of TCR occurrence. Rather than using new phenotypic data, the later analysis identified candidate immune exposures from TCR beta sequences and from how often those sequences occurred across donors. To decide whether each TCR beta V gene segment behaved as functional or pseudogenic, an earlier analysis of approximately 600 of the donors relied on high-throughput TCR beta sequencing. Donor age, sex, ethnicity and CMV serostatus were collected together with the repertoire data. A later genetic analysis used genome-wide SNP genotypes for about 55% of the 666 donors, treating that subset as a discovery cohort. Every discovery cohort repertoire had been produced on one sequencing platform. HLA typing covered class I and class II loci at four-digit resolution. The number of typed donors differed by locus: roughly 629-640 for A, B, C, DRB1 and DQB1; approximately 520 for DQA1; 606 for DPA1; and some 450 for DPB1. Because of strong linkage in the cohort, five DR-DQ haplotypes were treated as single units for association and clustering. Among around 400 genotyped donors of the cohort, an average of approximately 240,000 unique TCR beta nucleotide sequences was sequenced per donor, of which approximately 18% were non-productive. Broader findings and caveats from the paper: The authors suggested that the approach could potentially be generalized to other disease states and immunological phenotypes. Immune exposure information for the cohort was limited to CMV serostatus. In this cohort, only TCR beta chains were sequenced, and detectable features were limited by the absence of alpha or paired-chain data. In both the original and validation cohorts, the classifier was reported to diagnose cytomegalovirus status with high specificity and sensitivity. Most TCR sequences were observed very rarely across donors, whereas some public TCRs were present in many individuals. In vitro tests confirmed that three of the cytomegalovirus-associated TCR beta chains recognize cytomegalovirus antigens. HLA typing was unavailable for some donors at each locus, so association tests used only the typed subset. A later analysis found that HLA-associated TCR beta chains were more clonally expanded and had lower generation probabilities than equally common non-associated chains. Strong co-occurrence of HLA alleles, especially DR and DQ, made assigning TCR associations to individual alleles difficult. A further reported finding was that TCR beta sequences accurately predicted the HLA-A and HLA-B alleles for most subjects in the first cohort. In a later genetic analysis, a missense DCLRE1C variant was associated with V-gene and J-gene trimming of TCR beta chains, and the association was replicated in an independent cohort. Several of the top co-occurrence clusters appeared to be linked to parvovirus B19, influenza, CMV and Epstein-Barr virus, according to a later analysis. A total of 150 to 200 TCR beta chains were listed by the study as associated with cytomegalovirus. Linkage disequilibrium might explain the correlated functional status among segregating V segments, but an unknown experimental factor could not be ruled out. In a later analysis, the rate of TCR association differed among HLA loci, with DRB1 alleles having the most associated TCRs and HLA-C alleles having the fewest. A cluster of highly shared sequence variants was judged likely to represent a technical artifact of the sequencing pipeline. In an earlier analysis of around 600 of the donors, most TCR beta V segments were observed in productive rearrangements about 87% or about 30% of the time, broadly matching IMGT annotations. Roughly uniform sequencing depth across donors was assumed in presence/absence analyses, although this assumption may not hold. Because counts were too low, about 15 rarely observed V segments, including chromosome 9 orphons, were left out of the earlier analysis of roughly 600 of the donors. A later analysis found that most CMV-associated TCR beta chains appeared HLA-restricted, with HLA associations seemingly driven largely by CMV exposure. Specific HLA alleles were associated with 15,000 to 20,000 TCR beta sequences at a false discovery rate of 0.05 in a later analysis. Because the 87-base-pair reads could not distinguish some IMGT-functional V segments, including TRBV6-2 and TRBV6-3, those segments were excluded. Compared with the 666-donor mean, donors in an Asian-associated ancestry cluster had fewer N-insertions in productive TCRs, according to a later genetic analysis.

The cohort consisted of hundreds of healthy bone marrow donors. At the time of sampling, every cohort member was nominally healthy, though immune exposures that went unrecorded were likely present. The donor was CMV seronegative and belonged to the group of under 400 seronegative cohort members. Each donor provided a peripheral blood sample, and peripheral blood mononuclear cells were used for TCR beta sequencing. The Qiagen DNeasy Blood Extraction Kit was used to extract genomic DNA from the blood cell samples. There are a few counts of this clone. Which antigen it targets is not known. Germline and junction disagree at one end, which may indicate a read error. The library relied on the immunoSEQ multiplex PCR assay. A mixture of 60 forward primers for TCR Vbeta segments and 13 reverse primers for TCR Jbeta segments was used in the multiplex PCR. The CDR3 region of rearranged TCR beta genes was amplified from genomic DNA by a multiplex PCR assay. The Illumina HiSeq System was used to sequence the amplified TCR beta libraries as 87-base-pair reads. Per the authors' processing: A later analysis counted tens of millions of unique TCR beta chains across the 666 repertoires, and some 11 million of these chains were shared by at least two donors. To remove PCR and sequencing errors, raw reads were error-corrected and collapsed into unique sequences using a nearest-neighbor algorithm that merged closely related sequences. CDR3 sequences were aligned to IMGT reference sequences to assign V, D and J gene segments. For a sequence to be retained, a match of at least six nucleotides to both a V gene segment and a J gene segment was required. Rearrangements were called productive when the CDR3 lacked stop codons and stayed in frame with V and J; all others were non-productive. Following IMGT convention, CDR3 was defined as the stretch from the second conserved V-encoded cysteine up to the conserved J-encoded phenylalanine. The earlier analysis of 587 of the donors excluded sequences that lacked an unambiguous match to a single V gene segment. An earlier analysis of 587 of the donors classified V segments as functional when productive rearrangements were above 56.7% and as segregating when the standard deviation between donors was above 5%. To diagnose cytomegalovirus status from the catalog of TCR beta chain sequences, a statistical classification framework was built. In a later analysis, V and J genes were assigned by comparing TCR nucleotide sequences against IMGT/GENE-DB human TR gene sequences. In a later analysis, CDR3 sequences and most-parsimonious VDJ recombination scenarios were assigned using the TCRdist pipeline. In a later analysis, every TCR beta chain was defined by the combination of its CDR3 amino acid sequence and its V-gene family, and reads without a unique V-gene family were dropped. A later analysis removed 592 highly shared, low-generation-probability nucleotide sequences to deal with suspected cross-contamination and a sequencing artifact. For each public chain, a later analysis derived a clonal expansion index from normalized ranks of inferred template counts within each repertoire. In a later analysis, generation probabilities were computed using a VDJ recombination model fitted to out-of-frame rearrangements, and the results were checked against IGoR. A later analysis scored TCR-TCR, TCR-HLA and TCR-CMV co-occurrence with hypergeometric tests, applying a repertoire-size bias correction to TCR pairs. A later analysis estimated false discovery rates by permuting HLA or CMV assignments 20 times. In a later analysis, co-occurring TCRs were grouped using DBSCAN, with TCRdist sequence similarity added in when clustering inside HLA-allele-positive subsets. For co-occurrence clustering, repertoires with fewer than 30,000 or more than 120,000 public chains were excluded, along with roughly 5 repertoires with anomalous nucleotide sharing. Sourced from immuneACCESS, this table was stored by TCRdb with only in-frame sequences that have V and J called. A share of the clones is absent; for the studies checked, an unresolved V gene accounts for under half, and the remainder has no known explanation. V, J and clone size are taken as reported in that table, and D and trimming were inferred from the DNA itself. The sample table records fewer than 120,000 clones; 78% of these occur just once. The ten biggest clones cover 1% to 1.5% of the sample.

Taken from cysteine to phenylalanine, the CDR3 has 13 residues. Just CDR3 DNA is preserved here, 39 bases in frame from base 1. The germline V gene supplies CDR1 MDHEN and CDR2 SYDVKM. The chain was built from TRBV28 and TRBJ1-4; no D gene can be assigned with confidence. The source of this sequence is a woman younger than 45 in good health and CMV-seronegative. Sequences were obtained from PBMCs. The CDR3 has the sequence CASSLYPSSEAAF. The DNA reads TGTGCCAGCAGTTTATACCCCTCGAGTGAAGCTGCTTTT. The variable domain in full, with residues beyond the CDR3 obtained from the reference TRBV28 and TRBJ1-4 genes, is DVKVTQSSRYLVKRTGEKVFLECVQDMDHENMFWYRQDPGLGLRLIYFSYDVKMKEKGDIPEGYSVSREKKERFSLILESASTNQTSMYLCASSLYPSSEAAFGSGTQLSVL.